Reported below is one T cell receptor (beta chain). This specimen belongs to a study of blood T cell repertoires in COVID-19. About the research overall: COVID-19 samples, acute and convalescent, were from the United States, Italy and Spain. Sample material is recorded as cDNA or gDNA derived from T cells, B-cell-depleted T cells, or PBMCs.

The repertoire was sequenced with immunoSEQ multiplex PCR; TCRdb's copy has only in-frame clones and lacks some. This sample carries 250,000 or so clones, about 91% of them seen once, and the ten largest clones take about 6.7%. Seattle cases were enrolled at active infection and followed longitudinally. V was trimmed by 5 bases and J by 1 base, leaving 8 bases between them. Germline values: CDR1 LGHDT, CDR2 YNNKEL (reference sequence). The CDR3 has 13 residues. Sample: peripheral blood. The gene calls are TRBV3-1 (or the pseudogene TRBV3-2) and TRBJ1-2; possibly TRBD1 for D (5 bases). The source is a woman in her twenties or thirties with COVID-19, enrolled during active disease. Written as DNA, the CDR3 is TGTGCCAGCAGCGACCAGGGTAACTATGGCTACACCTTC. Protein sequence: CASSDQGNYGYTF.